This TCR beta chain comes out of a study of T-cell reconstitution after alpha-beta-depleted transplantation in children. Notes on the study in general: Reported findings indicate that, about two months after transplant, alpha-beta T cells came from several hundred expanded clones, which were derived from non-depleted graft cells.

CDR1 and CDR2 (germline): MNHEY, SVGAGI. There are 15 residues in the CDR3. With 1 base removed from V and 6 bases from J, the gap between germline ends came to 12 bases. Unique molecular identifiers were incorporated during preparation of the TCRbeta library. TCRdb reanalysed the PCR reads using MiXCR and keeps one entry per CDR3 protein. The table lists hundreds of thousands of distinct CDR3 sequences, about 21% of them singletons. Turning to this clonotype: Its cognate antigen is unknown.

This chain joins TRBV6-5 and TRBJ2-2; D call uncertain. This specimen consisted of PBMCs, mostly from graft donor cells, obtained 360 days after TCRalphabeta/CD19-depleted stem cell transplant. The sequence was obtained from a boy in the first two years of life who had a stem cell transplant for acute myeloid leukemia, so the T cells may come from the graft donor. The chain's CDR3 is CASSYLSFRAGELFF. As DNA, the CDR3 is TGTGCCAGCAGTTACTTATCCTTTCGGGCCGGGGAGCTGTTTTTT.